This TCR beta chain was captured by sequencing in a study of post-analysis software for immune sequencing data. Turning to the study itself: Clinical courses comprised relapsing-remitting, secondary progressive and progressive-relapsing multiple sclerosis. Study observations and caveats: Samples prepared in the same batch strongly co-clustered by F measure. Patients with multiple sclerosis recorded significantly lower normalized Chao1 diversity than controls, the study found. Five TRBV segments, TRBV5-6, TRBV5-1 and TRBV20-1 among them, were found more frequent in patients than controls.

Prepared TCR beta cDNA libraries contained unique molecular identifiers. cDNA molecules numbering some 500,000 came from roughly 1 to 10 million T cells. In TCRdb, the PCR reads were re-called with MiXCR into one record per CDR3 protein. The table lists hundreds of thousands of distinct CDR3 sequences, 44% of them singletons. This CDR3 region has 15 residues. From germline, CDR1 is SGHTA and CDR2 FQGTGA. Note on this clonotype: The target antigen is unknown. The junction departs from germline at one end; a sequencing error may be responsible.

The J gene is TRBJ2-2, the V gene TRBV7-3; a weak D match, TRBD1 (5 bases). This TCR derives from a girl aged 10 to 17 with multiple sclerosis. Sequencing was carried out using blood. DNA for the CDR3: TGTGCCAGCAGCTTAGGCAGGGAATACACCAGGGAGCTGTTTTTT. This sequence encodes CASSLGREYTRELFF.